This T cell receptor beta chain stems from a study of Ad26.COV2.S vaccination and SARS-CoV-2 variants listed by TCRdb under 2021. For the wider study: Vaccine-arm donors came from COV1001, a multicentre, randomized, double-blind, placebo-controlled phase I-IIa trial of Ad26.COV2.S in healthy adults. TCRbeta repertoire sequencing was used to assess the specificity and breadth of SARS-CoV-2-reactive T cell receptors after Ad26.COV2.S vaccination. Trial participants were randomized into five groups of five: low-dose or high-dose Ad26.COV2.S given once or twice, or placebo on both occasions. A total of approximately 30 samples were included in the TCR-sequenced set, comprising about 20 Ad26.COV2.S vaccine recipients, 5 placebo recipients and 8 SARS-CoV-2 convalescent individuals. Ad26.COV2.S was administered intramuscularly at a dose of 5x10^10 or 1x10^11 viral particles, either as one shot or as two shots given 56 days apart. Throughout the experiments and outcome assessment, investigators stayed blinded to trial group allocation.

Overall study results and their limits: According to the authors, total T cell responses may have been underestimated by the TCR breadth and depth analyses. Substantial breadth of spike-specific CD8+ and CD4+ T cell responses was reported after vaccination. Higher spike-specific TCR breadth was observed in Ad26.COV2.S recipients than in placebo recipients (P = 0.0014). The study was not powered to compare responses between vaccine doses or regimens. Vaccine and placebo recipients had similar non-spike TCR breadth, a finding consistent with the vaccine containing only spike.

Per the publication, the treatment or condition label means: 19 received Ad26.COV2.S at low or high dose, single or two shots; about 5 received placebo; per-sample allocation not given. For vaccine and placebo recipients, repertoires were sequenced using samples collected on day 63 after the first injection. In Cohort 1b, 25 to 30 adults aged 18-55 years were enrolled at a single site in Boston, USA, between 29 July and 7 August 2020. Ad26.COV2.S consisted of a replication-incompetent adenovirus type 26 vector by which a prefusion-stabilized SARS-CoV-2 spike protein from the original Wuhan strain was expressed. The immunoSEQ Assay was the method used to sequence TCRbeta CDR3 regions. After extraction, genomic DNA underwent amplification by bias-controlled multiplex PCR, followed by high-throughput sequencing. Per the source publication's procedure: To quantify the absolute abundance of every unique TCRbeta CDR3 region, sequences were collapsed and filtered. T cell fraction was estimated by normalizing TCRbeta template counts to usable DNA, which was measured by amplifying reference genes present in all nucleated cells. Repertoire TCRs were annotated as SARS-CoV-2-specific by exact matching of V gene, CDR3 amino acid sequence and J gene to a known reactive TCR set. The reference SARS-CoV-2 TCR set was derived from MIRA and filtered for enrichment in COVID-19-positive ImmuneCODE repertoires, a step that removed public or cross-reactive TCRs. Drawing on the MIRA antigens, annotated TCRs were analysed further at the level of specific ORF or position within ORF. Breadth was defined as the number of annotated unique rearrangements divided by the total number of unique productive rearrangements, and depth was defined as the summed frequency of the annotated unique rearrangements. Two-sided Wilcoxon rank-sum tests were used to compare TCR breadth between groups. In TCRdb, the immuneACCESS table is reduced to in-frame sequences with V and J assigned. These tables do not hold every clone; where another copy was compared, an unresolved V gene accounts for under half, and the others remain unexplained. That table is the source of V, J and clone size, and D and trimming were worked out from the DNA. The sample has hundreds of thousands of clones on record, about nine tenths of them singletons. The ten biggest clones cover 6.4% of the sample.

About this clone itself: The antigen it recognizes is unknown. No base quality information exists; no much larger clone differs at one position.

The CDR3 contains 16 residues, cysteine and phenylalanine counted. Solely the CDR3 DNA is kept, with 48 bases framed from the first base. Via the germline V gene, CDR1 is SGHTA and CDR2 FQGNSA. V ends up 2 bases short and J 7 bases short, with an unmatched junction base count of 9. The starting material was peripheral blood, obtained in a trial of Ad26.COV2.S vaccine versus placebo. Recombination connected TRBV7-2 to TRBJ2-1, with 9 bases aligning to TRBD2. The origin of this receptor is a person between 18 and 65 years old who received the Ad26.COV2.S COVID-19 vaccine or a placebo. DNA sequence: TGTGCCAGCAGCTTACCTGGACTAGCGACACCGAATGAGCAGTTCTTC. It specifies CASSLPGLATPNEQFF.